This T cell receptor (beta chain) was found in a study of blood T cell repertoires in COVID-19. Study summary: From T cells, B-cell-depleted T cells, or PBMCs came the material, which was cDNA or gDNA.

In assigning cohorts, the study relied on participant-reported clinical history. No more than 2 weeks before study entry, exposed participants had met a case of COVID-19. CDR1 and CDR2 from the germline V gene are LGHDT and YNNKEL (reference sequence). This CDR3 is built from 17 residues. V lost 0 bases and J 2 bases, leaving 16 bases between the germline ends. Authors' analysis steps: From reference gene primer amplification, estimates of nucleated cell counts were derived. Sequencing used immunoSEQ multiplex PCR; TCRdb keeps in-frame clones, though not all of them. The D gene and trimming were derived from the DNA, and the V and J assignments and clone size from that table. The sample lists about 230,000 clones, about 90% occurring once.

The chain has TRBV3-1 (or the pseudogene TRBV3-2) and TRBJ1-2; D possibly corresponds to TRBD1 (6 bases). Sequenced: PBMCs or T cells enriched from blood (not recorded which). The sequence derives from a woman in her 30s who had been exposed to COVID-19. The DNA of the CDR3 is TGTGCCAGCAGCCAAGAACCGGGGGGCGGGATGAACTATGGCTACACCTTC. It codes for CASSQEPGGGMNYGYTF.